This TCR beta chain was sequenced for a study of blood T cell repertoires in COVID-19. Enrolled through a virtual design, the participants were between 18 and 89 years of age and came from 24 US areas. The study assigned cohorts using participant-reported clinical history. Germline loops: CDR1 LNHNV, CDR2 YYDKDF (reference sequence). The CDR3 spans 15 residues. V was clipped by 1 base and J by 5 bases, with 12 bases between them. As originally analysed: Amplification of reference gene primers was used by the study to estimate nucleated cell counts. TCRdb keeps only in-frame clones here, not all; method: immunoSEQ multiplex PCR. V, J and clone size derive from that table, while D and trimming were established from the DNA sequence. The data contain a few hundred thousand clones, roughly 90% of them singletons.

Sequenced input: PBMCs or T cells enriched from blood (not recorded which). The chain combines TRBV15 with TRBJ1-5; tentative D call: TRBD1 (6 bases). The source is a woman in her 30s who had recovered from COVID-19. The CDR3, as DNA: TGTGCCACCAGCAGAGCCGGGGGGCAGGATCAGCCCCAGCATTTT. Protein product: CATSRAGGQDQPQHF.